This passage covers 18 T cell receptor beta chains from one sample sequenced in a study of T cells after yellow fever vaccination. Each CDR3 protein is one row after TCRdb ran MiXCR on the 5' RACE reads. The sample holds around 50,000 distinct CDR3 sequences, roughly 7% seen once. Sequencing used CD8+ T cells sorted from PBMCs, obtained about 2 weeks after the first yellow fever vaccination. The receptor set was obtained from a man aged 18-30 years who received the YFV17D yellow fever vaccine.

This clonotype was seen repeatedly, ten times or more. The chain uses TRBV12-3 or TRBV12-4 and TRBJ2-5; 7 positions agree with TRBD2. V shed 6 bases, J shed 1 base, and the junction held 8 bases outside the gene matches. The CDR3 runs to 15 residues. This CDR3 reads CASRRRDYIQETQYF. The CDR3 region has the DNA TGTGCCAGCAGACGCCGGGACTACATCCAAGAGACCCAGTACTTC.

This clonotype was recorded many times. The chain employs TRBV6-6 and TRBJ1-2, with D perhaps matching TRBD1 (5 bases). Germline lookup yields CDR1 MNHNY and CDR2 SVGAGI (reference sequence). CDR3 length equals 11 residues. The V end was cut by 6 bases, the J end by 6 bases, with 8 bases between. CDR3 protein: CASSRGDGYTF. CDR3 nucleotides: TGTGCCAGCAGCAGAGGGGATGGCTACACCTTC.

This clonotype was observed at least ten times. The chain combines TRBV4-3 with TRBJ1-1, with 7 bases that match TRBD1. Germline V gene sequence: CDR1 LGHNA, CDR2 YSLEER. Losses at the gene ends were 4 bases for V and 8 bases for J; bases not matched to a gene: 7. The CDR3 covers 13 residues. Written as DNA, the CDR3 is TGCGCCAGCAGCCTCGACAGGGAATGGGAAGCTTTCTTT. It encodes CASSLDREWEAFF.

Many counts were recorded for this clonotype. The chain couples TRBV7-9 to TRBJ2-1; 8 bases align to TRBD1. The V segment lost 2 bases and the J segment 7 bases; nucleotides outside the gene matches: 4. The V gene's germline CDR1 is SEHNR and CDR2 FQNEAQ (reference sequence). This CDR3 spans 14 amino acids. The CDR3 loop reads CASSLSTGVNEQFF. The CDR3 DNA follows: TGTGCCAGCAGCTTATCGACAGGGGTTAATGAGCAGTTCTTC.

This clonotype turned up a few times. The V gene is TRBV10-2, the J gene TRBJ2-1; 10 nucleotides match TRBD2. The CDR3 totals 13 residues. Germline V lookup: CDR1 WSHSY, CDR2 SAAADI. Trimming cost V 4 bases and J 14 bases; bases outside gene matches: 8. CDR3 in amino acids: CASSGSLSGGKFF. CDR3 in DNA: TGCGCCAGCAGTGGTTCCCTTAGCGGGGGGAAGTTCTTC.

This clonotype was detected many times. V is TRBV29-1 and J is TRBJ1-3; D uncertain. Germline loops: CDR1 SQVTM, CDR2 ANQGSEA. V lost 6 bases and J 1 base, leaving 7 bases between the germline ends. The CDR3 runs 12 residues. CDR3 coding DNA: TGCAGCGTGAGGGCTTCTGGAAACACCATATATTTT. The encoded protein is CSVRASGNTIYF.

This clonotype was observed a few times. The chain has TRBV7-9 and TRBJ2-3, with D possibly TRBD1 on 5 matching bases. The CDR3 runs to 14 residues. Germline V CDR1 and CDR2: SEHNR, FQNEAQ (reference sequence). Trimming took 4 bases from V and 4 from J, leaving 12 bases between them. The DNA for the CDR3 is TGTGCCAGCAGCTCCACTGACAGCTCAGATACGCAGTATTTT. It encodes CASSSTDSSDTQYF.

Points on this clonotype: Given a much more abundant clone one base away, this may be a read error. This chain connects TRBV4-2 to TRBJ2-1; D remains ambiguous. The CDR3 sequence is 12 residues long. Germline V CDR1 and CDR2: LGHNA, YNFKEQ. V was pared by 6 bases and J by 4 bases, with 7 bases between. The CDR3 region has the DNA TGTGCCAGCAGGGACGCGTACAATGAGCAGTTCTTC. Protein: CASRDAYNEQFF.

This clonotype was picked up many times. V usage is TRBV29-1 and J usage is TRBJ1-2; D is unclear. The CDR3 contains 15 residues. Germline lookup yields CDR1 SQVTM and CDR2 ANQGSEA. Trimming removed 3 bases at V and 1 base at J, with 15 bases between. The CDR3 here is CSVEAGVRDNYGYTF. CDR3 nucleotide sequence: TGCAGCGTTGAGGCAGGAGTGAGGGATAACTATGGCTACACCTTC. Full variable domain (remainder filled in from reference TRBV29-1 and TRBJ1-2): SAVISQKPSRDICQRGTSLTIQCQVDSQVTMMFWYRQQPGQSLTLIATANQGSEATYESGFVIDKFPISRPNLTFSTLTVSNMSPEDSSIYLCSVEAGVRDNYGYTFGSGTRLTVV.

This clonotype was seen repeatedly, ten times or more. The chain recombines TRBV7-2 with TRBJ2-3; D remains unclear. Germline loops: CDR1 SGHTA, CDR2 FQGNSA. With 2 bases removed from V and 1 base from J, the gap between germline ends came to 7 bases. CDR3 length: 14 amino acids. CDR3 coding DNA: TGTGCCAGCAGCTTACTGCGACGCACAGATACGCAGTATTTT. The encoded protein is CASSLLRRTDTQYF.

This clonotype was detected only a few times. The chain uses TRBV4-1 and TRBJ2-5; possibly TRBD1 for D (5 bases). The CDR3 is made up of 15 amino acids. Germline lookup yields CDR1 MGHRA and CDR2 YSYEKL. Trimming removed 2 bases at V and 3 bases at J, with 13 bases between. This chain's CDR3 is CASSQQGNGEETQYF. CDR3 nucleotide sequence: TGCGCCAGCAGCCAACAGGGCAACGGTGAAGAGACCCAGTACTTC.

This clonotype was found many times. The V gene is TRBV7-6, the J gene TRBJ2-1; TRBD2 aligns across 9 bases. After removal of 1 base from V and 9 bases from J, the junction contained 4 bases not matched to a gene. The CDR3 runs 14 residues. Germline V gene data show CDR1 as SGHVS and CDR2 as FNYEAQ. This chain's CDR3 is CASSLGGGAFEQFF. DNA for the CDR3: TGTGCCAGCAGCTTAGGCGGGGGGGCCTTTGAGCAGTTCTTC.

The CDR3 sequence: CASSPRDQTGELFF. The CDR3 region has the DNA TGTGCCAGCAGCCCCCGGGACCAAACCGGGGAGCTGTTTTTT. The V call is TRBV11-3, the J call TRBJ2-2; the D gene could be TRBD1 or TRBD2 (5 bases each). Germline lookup yields CDR1 SGHNT and CDR2 YENEEA. This CDR3 has 14 residues. V lost 5 bases to trimming and J lost 5 bases, with 12 bases between them. Variable domain in full (rest from reference TRBV11-3 and TRBJ2-2): EAGVVQSPRYKIIEKKQPVAFWCNPISGHNTLYWYLQNLGQGPELLIRYENEEAVDDSQLPKDRFSAERLKGVDSTLKIQPAELGDSAVYLCASSPRDQTGELFFGEGSRLTVL.

This clonotype was detected ten times or more. The rearrangement links TRBV14 to TRBJ2-2; weak D call: TRBD2 (5 bases). The V gene's germline CDR1 is SGHDN and CDR2 FVKESK. The CDR3 spans 16 residues. V lost 2 bases, J lost 1 base, and 11 bases lay in between. CDR3 in amino acids: CASSQSWERNTGELFF. DNA of the CDR3: TGTGCCAGCAGCCAATCCTGGGAGAGGAACACCGGGGAGCTGTTTTTT.

This clonotype was detected many times. The V call is TRBV12-5, the J call TRBJ2-3, with unresolved D. Germline V gene sequence: CDR1 LGHNT, CDR2 FRNRAP. Trimming pared 3 bases from V and 6 bases from J, leaving 7 bases between. This CDR3 region has 12 residues. The CDR3 nucleotides read TGTGCTAGTGGTTTCCCGAGGGATACGCAGTATTTT. This codes for CASGFPRDTQYF.

This clonotype was detected a few times. V usage is TRBV5-6 and J usage is TRBJ2-7; TRBD1 aligns across 7 bases. Germline V CDR1 and CDR2: SGHDT, YYEEEE. The CDR3 has 15 residues. J was trimmed by 1 base and V by 3 bases; bases with no gene match: 7. In DNA, the CDR3 is TGTGCCAGCAGCTCGGGACAGTCTCCTTCCTACGAGCAGTACGTC. It translates to CASSSGQSPSYEQYV.

This clonotype was observed at least ten times. This chain connects TRBV7-9 to TRBJ2-2; tentatively, D is TRBD1 (6 bases). Germline loops: CDR1 SEHNR, CDR2 FQNEAQ (reference sequence). The CDR3 has 16 residues. V was cut by 5 bases and J by 8 bases, with 21 bases left in between. The CDR3 DNA reads as TGTGCCAGCAGCCCCGACTGGACAGAGCATCCAGGGGAGCTGTTTTTT. Amino acid sequence: CASSPDWTEHPGELFF. Complete variable domain (other parts from reference TRBV7-9 and TRBJ2-2): DTGVSQNPRHKITKRGQNVTFRCDPISEHNRLYWYRQTLGQGPEFLTYFQNEAQLEKSRLLSDRFSAERPKGSFSTLEIQRTEQGDSAMYLCASSPDWTEHPGELFFGEGSRLTVL.

Points on this clonotype: A much larger clone lies a single base off, so this may be a read error. The rearrangement uses TRBV11-2 and TRBJ2-5; D is ambiguous. CDR3 length: 13 amino acids. Germline V gives CDR1 SGHAT, CDR2 FQNNGV. CDR3 sequence reads: CASSLDLQENQYF. The DNA for the CDR3 is TGTGCCAGCAGCTTAGATTTGCAGGAGAACCAGTACTTC.